The 21 T cell receptor beta chains below come from one sample, sequenced in a study of beta chain features in type 1 diabetes. Expressed TCRB transcripts were sequenced after all isolated RNA was converted to cDNA. TCRdb keeps only in-frame clones here, not all; method: immunoSEQ multiplex PCR. The table lists around 500,000 clones, 9.5% to 12% of them singletons. Sequenced sample: naive CD4+ T cells from blood. Receptors were obtained from a woman in her late teens or twenties in good health.

This chain joins TRBV4-1 and TRBJ2-2, with D possibly matching TRBD1 (6 bases). The CDR3 is made up of 17 amino acids. Germline-derived CDR1 and CDR2 are MGHRA and YSYEKL. Between the trimmed V and J ends, which lost 0 bases and 1 base, there was a span of 12 bases. The CDR3 DNA sequence: TGCGCCAGCAGCCAAGATTTGAACAGGGTGAACACCGGGGAGCTGTTTTTT. Translated, it gives CASSQDLNRVNTGELFF.

The chain couples TRBV7-9 to TRBJ1-4; 9 bases are shared with TRBD1. Trimming took 5 bases from V and 11 from J; bases not matched to a gene: 9. This CDR3 is 14 amino acids long. Germline V CDR1 and CDR2: SEHNR, FQNEAQ (reference sequence). The CDR3 DNA is TGTGCCAGCAGCCCTGGACAGGGGACCTCGAAACTGTTTTTT. It translates to CASSPGQGTSKLFF. The full variable domain, rest sourced from reference TRBV7-9 and TRBJ1-4, is DTGVSQNPRHKITKRGQNVTFRCDPISEHNRLYWYRQTLGQGPEFLTYFQNEAQLEKSRLLSDRFSAERPKGSFSTLEIQRTEQGDSAMYLCASSPGQGTSKLFFGSGTQLSVL.

The V and J genes are TRBV7-2 and TRBJ2-3, with D perhaps TRBD2 (5 bases). This CDR3 comprises 16 residues. Germline V gene sequence: CDR1 SGHTA, CDR2 FQGNSA. Trimming removed 5 bases from V and 1 base from J, with 16 bases in between. CDR3 nucleotides: TGTGCCAGCAGCCTGACCTCGGGAACCCGCACAGATACGCAGTATTTT. It specifies CASSLTSGTRTDTQYF.

The rearrangement joins TRBV4-1 to TRBJ1-2, with 7 bases matching TRBD1. The trim removed 1 base at V and 3 bases at J, leaving 5 bases unmatched. The germline V gene encodes CDR1 MGHRA and CDR2 YSYEKL. The CDR3 extends over 15 amino acids. The chain's CDR3 is CASSQGTGNYYGYTF. Here the CDR3 DNA reads TGCGCCAGCAGCCAAGGGACAGGCAATTACTATGGCTACACCTTC.

This clone has just a few counts. The chain uses TRBV5-4 and TRBJ2-6; D is unresolved. CDR3 length: 16 residues. V lost 0 bases and J lost 6, with 13 bases in between. In germline, CDR1 is SGHNT, CDR2 YYREEE (reference sequence). The CDR3, as DNA: TGTGCCAGCAGCTTGGCCAAGTTAAGCTCGGCCAACGTCCTGACTTTC. This sequence encodes CASSLAKLSSANVLTF.

CDR3 in DNA: TGTGCCAGCAGGGACAGCGTGTCCTTCGCCCACCCTGAGTTCTTC. It codes for CASRDSVSFAHPEFF. The chain combines TRBV6-5 with TRBJ2-1, with D perhaps TRBD1 (6 bases). Trimming removed 6 bases at V and 14 bases at J, with 26 bases between. Per the germline V gene, CDR1 is MNHEY and CDR2 is SVGAGI. CDR3 length: 15 residues.

The V call is TRBV5-1, the J call TRBJ2-5, with no clear D. The ends were cut back, 3 bases at V and 3 bases at J, with 9 bases in the middle. The CDR3 consists of 13 residues. Germline CDR1 reads SGHRS; CDR2 reads YFSETQ. In nucleotides, the CDR3 is TGCGCCAGCAGCTGGCACAGCAAAGAGACCCAGTACTTC. As protein: CASSWHSKETQYF.

The rearrangement joins TRBV29-1 to TRBJ2-3; D is unresolved. Trimming stripped 7 bases from V and 6 bases from J, with 14 bases between. Germline CDR1 is SQVTM and CDR2 is ANQGSEA. CDR3 size: 12 residues. The CDR3 coding sequence is TGCAGCGGGAGAGCAGGAACCGATACGCAGTATTTT. Translation gives CSGRAGTDTQYF.

This clone appeared a few times. The genes are TRBV7-2 and TRBJ1-1; D is unresolved. Trimming removed 2 bases at V and 6 bases at J, with 13 bases between. Germline-derived CDR1 and CDR2 are SGHTA and FQGNSA. The CDR3 contains 14 residues. The CDR3 DNA follows: TGTGCCAGCAGCTTACCGTTGGCCAGAGCTGAAGCTTTCTTT. This encodes CASSLPLARAEAFF. The full variable domain, its missing parts supplied by reference TRBV7-2 and TRBJ1-1, is GAGVSQSPSNKVTEKGKDVELRCDPISGHTALYWYRQSLGQGLEFLIYFQGNSAPDKSGLPSDRFSAERTGGSVSTLTIQRTQQEDSAVYLCASSLPLARAEAFFGQGTRLTVV.

V and J are TRBV30 and TRBJ1-2, with D possibly matching TRBD1 (6 bases). Germline V gene sequence: CDR1 GTSNPN, CDR2 SVGIG (reference sequence). Trimming stripped 2 bases from V and 4 bases from J, with 11 bases between. CDR3 size: 13 residues. Here the CDR3 DNA reads TGTGCCTGGAGTCCAGGGGCGATCTATGGCTACACCTTC. The encoded protein is CAWSPGAIYGYTF.

This clone came up a few times. This chain joins TRBV7-9 and TRBJ1-5; the match to TRBD1 covers 7 bases. Germline values: CDR1 SEHNR, CDR2 FQNEAQ (reference sequence). This CDR3 has 14 residues. The J segment lost 6 bases and the V segment lost 1 base, leaving 3 bases of the junction unmatched. CDR3 sequence: CASSLVGGGQPQHF. The CDR3 DNA sequence: TGTGCCAGCAGCTTAGTAGGGGGCGGTCAGCCCCAGCATTTT.

This sequence joins TRBV9 and TRBJ2-3; perhaps D is TRBD1 or TRBD2 (5 bases each). With 4 bases removed from V and 7 bases from J, the gap between germline ends came to 19 bases. The CDR3 runs 15 residues. The germline V gene encodes CDR1 SGDLS and CDR2 YYNGEE. CDR3 nucleotides: TGTGCCAGCAGCCGAACGGGGACCACACGCTATACGCAGTATTTT. Its protein is CASSRTGTTRYTQYF.

The gene calls are TRBV2 and TRBJ2-4, with D perhaps matching TRBD2 (5 bases). Germline CDR1 reads SNHLY; CDR2 reads FYNNEI. The CDR3 runs 13 residues. Between the trimmed V and J ends, which lost 3 bases and 9 bases, there was a span of 12 bases. The CDR3 DNA reads TGTGCCAGCAGTGATGAGAGGGTATCCATTCAGTACTTC. This encodes CASSDERVSIQYF.

On this clone itself: Other DNA sequences in this sample translate to the same CDR3. The V gene is TRBV7-2, the J gene TRBJ2-5; 9 bases are a match to TRBD2. Unmatched junction bases numbered 4, after V lost 1 base and J lost 4 bases. This CDR3 is built from 15 residues. Germline CDR1 reads SGHTA; CDR2 reads FQGNSA. Here the CDR3 reads CASSLGSGRGETQYF. In DNA form, the CDR3 reads TGTGCCAGCAGCTTAGGTAGCGGGAGAGGAGAGACCCAGTACTTC.

This clone was detected only a few times. One junction end does not reproduce the germline sequence, and a read error may be involved. The J gene is TRBJ2-1, the V gene TRBV4-2; 8 nucleotides agree with TRBD2. The CDR3 runs 13 residues. Germline CDR1 is LGHNA and CDR2 is YNFKEQ. The CDR3 coding sequence is TGTGCCAGCAGCCAAACCTCCGGGACTAGAAAGATCTTC. Its protein is CASSQTSGTRKIF.

This clone has more than one count but fewer than ten. V is TRBV13 and J is TRBJ2-3; D possibly uses TRBD1 or TRBD2 (5 bases each). This CDR3 has 14 amino acids. The germline V gene encodes CDR1 PRHDT and CDR2 FYEKMQ (reference sequence). Trimming left V 5 bases short and J 3 bases short, with 12 bases between. The CDR3 here is CASSGGGRTDTQYF. CDR3 bases: TGTGCCAGCAGCGGGGGTGGTCGGACAGATACGCAGTATTTT.

This chain connects TRBV4-3 to TRBJ2-5, with a possible D match to TRBD1 (5 bases). The CDR3 has 14 amino acids. Germline V gives CDR1 LGHNA, CDR2 YSLEER. Deletions cut 6 bases from V and 5 bases from J, with 16 bases between. The CDR3: CASSLKQGTETQYF. The CDR3 coding sequence is TGCGCCAGCAGTCTAAAGCAGGGCACGGAGACCCAGTACTTC.

This chain joins TRBV5-4 and TRBJ2-1, with TRBD1 matching 7 bases. V gave up 4 bases and J gave up 5 bases; unmatched junction bases: 12. The CDR3 extends over 16 amino acids. Germline V CDR1 and CDR2: SGHNT, YYREEE (reference sequence). CDR3 residues: CASSPDRPRPDNEQFF. The CDR3 DNA follows: TGTGCCAGCAGCCCGGACAGGCCCAGACCAGACAATGAGCAGTTCTTC.

The rearrangement links TRBV7-2 to TRBJ2-3, with D possibly being TRBD2 (5 bases). Germline V CDR1 and CDR2: SGHTA, FQGNSA. CDR3 length equals 15 residues. Trimming stripped 2 bases from V and 13 bases from J, with 22 bases between. In DNA, the CDR3 is TGTGCCAGCAGCTTATCGGGCGGCGGGTGGAGGCTTAAGTATTTT. Its protein is CASSLSGGGWRLKYF.

The rearrangement links TRBV5-1 to TRBJ1-1, with D maybe TRBD1 (5 bases). V lost 3 bases and J 1 base, leaving 13 bases between the germline ends. Germline-derived CDR1 and CDR2 are SGHRS and YFSETQ. The CDR3 runs to 15 residues. CDR3 coding DNA: TGCGCCAGCAGCTCCGGACAACCGGGGAACACTGAAGCTTTCTTT. It codes for CASSSGQPGNTEAFF.

In this sample, this clone turned up a few times. The rearrangement joins TRBV7-2 to TRBJ2-4; D is possibly TRBD2 (6 bases). Germline CDR1 reads SGHTA; CDR2 reads FQGNSA. There are 17 residues in the CDR3. The germline V and J ends were trimmed by 1 base and 0 bases, with 13 bases remaining between them. The CDR3 sequence is CASSLESGGRAKNIQYF. In DNA form, the CDR3 reads TGTGCCAGCAGCTTAGAATCAGGAGGGAGAGCCAAAAACATTCAGTACTTC.